This T cell receptor (beta chain) emerged from a study of T-cell reconstitution after alpha-beta-depleted transplantation in children. General study findings and limits: Elevated TCRbeta diversity at day 60 was traced, in some patients, to surviving recipient T cells and thymic progenitors. T-cell counts and diversity were attributed mostly to newly produced T cells one year after transplant. Reportedly, roughly two months post-transplant, alpha-beta T cells arose from several hundred expanded graft clones.

This sample's TCRbeta library carried unique molecular identifier barcodes. TCRdb ran MiXCR on the PCR reads and lists one entry per CDR3 protein. In the table there are 17,000 or so distinct CDR3 sequences, roughly an eighth of which are singletons. Only a few counts were recorded for this clonotype. The antigen remains unidentified. This CDR3 contains 14 residues. The ends were cut back, 2 bases at V and 0 bases at J, with 7 bases in the middle. Germline loops: CDR1 SGHTA, CDR2 FQGNSA. The sequence was obtained from a boy younger than two who had a stem cell transplant for Wiskott-Aldrich syndrome, so the T cells may come from the graft donor. The chain uses TRBV7-2 and TRBJ1-1; D is unresolved. The sequencing here drew on PBMCs, mostly from graft donor cells, taken 180 days after TCRalphabeta/CD19-depleted stem cell transplant. DNA for the CDR3: TGTGCCAGCAGCTTAATGGGTCTGAACACTGAAGCTTTCTTT. It yields the protein CASSLMGLNTEAFF.